These 14 T cell receptor beta chains share one sample of origin, sequenced in a study of blood T cell repertoires in COVID-19. Sequenced by immunoSEQ multiplex PCR; TCRdb stores in-frame clones only, minus some. The table records 35,000 to 55,000 clones, under 85% of them present only once. The material sequenced was peripheral blood. These TCRs come from a human donor in a cohort sampled during active COVID-19.

J is TRBJ1-2 and V is TRBV21-1. TRBV21-1 is a known pseudogene. This CDR3 spans 11 amino acids. CDR3 residues: CASPYNYGYTF. The CDR3, as DNA: TGTGCCAGCCCCTACAACTATGGCTACACCTTC.

This chain uses TRBV28 with TRBJ1-5; D may be TRBD1 (6 bases). CDR1 is MDHEN and CDR2 is SYDVKM in the germline V gene. The CDR3 covers 16 residues. Trimming pared 2 bases from V and 5 bases from J, leaving 16 bases between. Here the CDR3 DNA reads TGTGCCAGCAGTTTACCTATAGGCAGGGGACATCAGCCCCAGCATTTT. Residues: CASSLPIGRGHQPQHF.

The chain recombines TRBV7-9 with TRBJ2-7; TRBD2 agrees at 9 bases. V trimming: 5 bases; J trimming: 3 bases; junction bases outside the gene matches: 5. CDR1 is SEHNR, CDR2 FQNEAQ, per germline (reference sequence). The CDR3 totals 14 residues. The CDR3 here is CASSRGGALYEQYF. As DNA, the CDR3 is TGTGCCAGCAGCCGCGGGGGGGCCCTCTACGAGCAGTACTTC.

This clone was observed a single time. A junction boundary mismatches the germline segment, possibly from a read error. The chain links TRBV28 to TRBJ2-3, with TRBD2 as a possible D gene (5 bases). Germline V gives CDR1 MDHEN, CDR2 SYDVKM. The CDR3 has 12 amino acids. The CDR3 loop reads CATSPRGDTQYF. CDR3 in DNA: TGTGCCACCAGTCCCCGGGGAGATACGCAGTATTTT.

V usage is TRBV2 and J usage is TRBJ1-5; no reliable D call. V was pared by 1 base and J by 3 bases, with 10 bases between. Germline CDR1 SNHLY, CDR2 FYNNEI. The CDR3 contains 15 residues. In DNA, the CDR3 is TGTGCCAGCAGTGAAGAGGTAACAGACAATCAGCCCCAGCATTTT. As protein: CASSEEVTDNQPQHF.

This clone was observed once. The genes are TRBV5-1 and TRBJ2-7; TRBD1 aligns across 8 bases. V dropped 3 bases and J dropped 2; count of bases not matched to a gene: 1. This CDR3 is 13 amino acids long. CDR1 is SGHRS, CDR2 YFSETQ, per germline. This CDR3 is CASSSTGAYEQYF. The CDR3, as DNA: TGCGCCAGCAGCTCGACAGGGGCCTACGAGCAGTACTTC.

This clone was observed a single time. This chain connects TRBV28 to TRBJ2-3; 11 bases are shared with TRBD2. This CDR3 has 15 residues. The V gene's germline CDR1 is MDHEN and CDR2 SYDVKM. V shed 5 bases, J shed 6 bases, and the junction held 7 bases outside the gene matches. In nucleotides, the CDR3 is TGTGCCAGCAGTGTGACTAGCGGGGATCGGGATACGCAGTATTTT. Encoded protein: CASSVTSGDRDTQYF.

J is TRBJ2-5 and V is TRBV18; D may be TRBD2 (7 bases). This CDR3 region has 14 residues. Trimming stripped 6 bases from V and 4 bases from J, with 15 bases between. Germline V gives CDR1 KGHSH, CDR2 LQKENI. This CDR3 is CASSQLGGGETQYF. CDR3 bases: TGTGCCAGCTCCCAACTGGGAGGGGGAGAGACCCAGTACTTC.

The genes are TRBV11-2 and TRBJ2-7; 10 nucleotides agree with TRBD1. J gave up 5 bases and V 1 base, and 11 bases lay outside the gene matches. CDR1 and CDR2 (germline): SGHAT, FQNNGV. The CDR3 sequence is 17 residues long. The CDR3 loop is CASSLGLLRDRGHEQYF. In nucleotides, the CDR3 is TGTGCCAGCAGCTTAGGACTCCTCCGGGACAGGGGCCACGAGCAGTACTTC.

This rearrangement joins TRBV5-1 to TRBJ2-1, with TRBD1 matching over 9 bases. Germline CDR1 reads SGHRS; CDR2 reads YFSETQ. The CDR3 is 16 amino acids. V gave up 3 bases and J gave up 9 bases; unmatched junction bases: 13. CDR3 coding DNA: TGCGCCAGCAGCTCTCCTCCGGGACAGGGTGATAGTGAGCAGTTCTTC. It translates to CASSSPPGQGDSEQFF.

The chain combines TRBV7-2 with TRBJ2-1; a possible D gene is TRBD2 (6 bases). Germline V gene data show CDR1 as SGHTA and CDR2 as FQGNSA. This CDR3 spans 15 amino acids. V was shortened by 0 bases and J by 3 bases, with 9 bases between the two germline ends. CDR3 nucleotide sequence: TGTGCCAGCAGCTTAGCTTGGGGGGACTACAATGAGCAGTTCTTC. Amino acid sequence: CASSLAWGDYNEQFF.

This clone was picked up one time. This chain uses TRBV7-9 with TRBJ2-5, with 8 bases identical to TRBD2. The CDR3 has 13 amino acids. The V gene's germline CDR1 is SEHNR and CDR2 FQNEAQ (reference sequence). The J segment lost 5 bases and the V segment lost 6 bases, leaving 5 bases of the junction unmatched. The CDR3: CASSPGGPETQYF. For the CDR3, the DNA is TGTGCCAGCAGTCCGGGGGGGCCCGAGACCCAGTACTTC.

V usage is TRBV29-1 and J usage is TRBJ2-7, with 9 bases that match TRBD1. CDR3 size: 12 residues. From germline, CDR1 is SQVTM and CDR2 ANQGSEA. Trimming took 6 bases from V and 6 from J; bases not matched to a gene: 6. CDR3 amino acids: CSVSLTGGEQYF. CDR3 nucleotide sequence: TGCAGCGTCTCCCTGACAGGGGGCGAGCAGTACTTC.

The rearrangement uses TRBV28 and TRBJ2-3, with D unresolved. V was clipped by 3 bases and J by 5 bases, with 12 bases between them. The CDR3 spans 14 residues. CDR1 is MDHEN and CDR2 is SYDVKM in the germline V gene. Here the CDR3 DNA reads TGTGCCAGCAGTTTGCGAGGCCCTGGAGATACGCAGTATTTT. Translated, it gives CASSLRGPGDTQYF.